The clone carrying this T cell receptor beta chain showed up just a few times. What it binds is not known. Individual cDNA molecules received unique molecular identifiers during library preparation. TCRdb passed the 5' RACE reads through MiXCR, listing each CDR3 protein once. The sample has about 60,000 distinct CDR3 sequences, 5.6% seen once. This record comes from a study of early T cells in non-severe SARS-CoV-2 infection. Germline CDR1 DFQATT, CDR2 SNEGSKA (reference sequence). Trimming removed 4 bases at V and 0 bases at J, with 12 bases between. CDR3 length: 15 amino acids. Study outcomes and limitations: In VDJdb matching, anti-spike CD8 responses were favored while private and CD4 specificities went missing.

Sequencing was done on a sample of whole blood. The chain is built from TRBV20-1 and TRBJ2-2, with D tentatively TRBD1 (6 bases). The TCR sequence derives from an adult who was a healthcare worker with PCR-confirmed SARS-CoV-2 infection or an uninfected control (not recorded which). The CDR3 sequence: CSATQQGPNTGELFF. CDR3 bases: TGCAGTGCTACCCAACAGGGACCGAACACCGGGGAGCTGTTTTTT.